A selection of T cell receptor beta chains follows, all from one sample in a study of blood T cell repertoires in COVID-19. Produced via immunoSEQ multiplex PCR; TCRdb's table is partial and in-frame only. The sample has 90,000 to 100,000 clones, around 92% seen once. Sequenced sample: peripheral blood. Receptor source: a man aged 50 or older with COVID-19, enrolled during active disease. Each CDR3 is given without its conserved first and last residue.

J | V | CDR3
TRBJ1-5 | TRBV6-4 | ASSVEGGQPQH
TRBJ1-3 | TRBV18 | ASSPPSGSGNTIY
TRBJ1-1 | TRBV7-9 | ASRSGTAMNTEAF
TRBJ1-4 | TRBV19 | ASSITTGTNEKLF
TRBJ2-7 | TRBV27 | ASTGQGASEQY
TRBJ2-3 | TRBV19 | ASSTKGQRTDTQY
TRBJ2-5 | TRBV7-2 | ASSLNRQETQY
TRBJ1-1 | TRBV6-5 | ASSSGTGNTEAF
TRBJ2-5 | TRBV11-3 | ASSAGSQETQY
TRBJ1-6 | TRBV27 | ASSLSLAGGRSPLH
TRBJ2-7 | TRBV30 | AWSAETGGYEQY
TRBJ2-5 | TRBV20-1 | SASGLLAAVQETQY
TRBJ2-7 | TRBV5-1 | ASSFWTGHNEQY
TRBJ1-6 | TRBV15 | ATNPGGYNSPLH
TRBJ1-2 | TRBV7-3 | ASSREPGYGYT
TRBJ2-1 | TRBV5-1 | ASSWTVSNFNEQF
TRBJ2-1 | TRBV11-2 | ASSLPRAGSYNEQF
TRBJ1-5 | TRBV5-1 | ASSPTGLNQPQH